The 12 T cell receptor beta chains in this list originate from one sample, sequenced in a study of beta chain features in type 1 diabetes. The authors reverse transcribed all of the isolated RNA, so sequencing captured expressed TCRB transcripts. Method: immunoSEQ multiplex PCR; TCRdb's copy keeps in-frame clones and lacks some. The table lists over 500,000 clones, 15% to 18% of them singletons. The material sequenced was naive CD4+ T cells from blood. The source is a man between 18 and 29 years old in good health.

In this sample, this clone turned up a few times. The chain employs TRBV6-5 and TRBJ1-1; 7 positions match TRBD1. J gave up 6 bases and V 7 bases, and 8 bases lay outside the gene matches. Looked up from germline, CDR1 is MNHEY and CDR2 is SVGAGI. This CDR3 has 13 amino acids. The CDR3 region has the DNA TGTGCCAGCAACTTATACAGGGGATCTGAAGCTTTCTTT. Protein sequence: CASNLYRGSEAFF.

This clone was picked up a small number of times. The chain links TRBV27 to TRBJ2-2; 10 bases map to TRBD1. The CDR3 is made up of 15 amino acids. V trimming: 4 bases; J trimming: 6 bases; junction bases outside the gene matches: 5. Germline CDR1 and CDR2: MNHEY and SMNVEV (reference sequence). As DNA, the CDR3 is TGTGCCAGCAGTTCGGGACAGGGGTACCCCGGGGAGCTGTTTTTT. Translating gives CASSSGQGYPGELFF.

The table lists this clone with a few counts. The V and J genes are TRBV10-3 and TRBJ2-7, with a weak D call TRBD2 (6 bases). Deletions cut 8 bases from V and 2 bases from J, with 13 bases between. The CDR3 has 13 amino acids. CDR1 and CDR2 (germline): ENHRY, SYGVKD. The CDR3 nucleotides are TGTGCCATCGGGAGGTCTACGCCCTACGAGCAGTACTTC. It is translated as CAIGRSTPYEQYF.

The V and J genes are TRBV5-1 and TRBJ2-5; 7 bases agree with TRBD1. Trimming cost V 4 bases and J 4 bases; bases outside gene matches: 7. The CDR3 runs to 14 residues. Germline assignment: CDR1 SGHRS and CDR2 YFSETQ. DNA of the CDR3: TGCGCCAGCAGCGAAGCTTGGACAGGAGAGACCCAGTACTTC. Residues: CASSEAWTGETQYF.

There are many counts of this clone. This chain joins TRBV5-4 and TRBJ2-4; D might be TRBD2 (5 bases). The CDR3 spans 14 residues. The V gene lost 6 bases and the J gene lost 0 bases, with 10 bases spanning the gap. Germline assignment: CDR1 SGHNT and CDR2 YYREEE (reference sequence). DNA for the CDR3: TGTGCCAGCACCCCGGACTTAGCCAAAAACATTCAGTACTTC. Translating it yields CASTPDLAKNIQYF.

The sample holds a few counts of this clone. The gene calls are TRBV27 and TRBJ1-2; 7 bases match TRBD1. Germline CDR1 reads MNHEY; CDR2 reads SMNVEV (reference sequence). The V and J ends lost 3 bases and 4 bases, in that order; junction bases with no gene match: 14. The length of the CDR3 is 17 residues. CDR3 loop: CASSLRANRGRSYGYTF. CDR3 sequence (DNA): TGTGCCAGCAGTTTGAGGGCGAACAGGGGACGATCCTATGGCTACACCTTC.

The chain recombines TRBV9 with TRBJ2-3; 13 nucleotides align to TRBD2. Germline V gene lookup returns CDR1 SGDLS and CDR2 YYNGEE. The CDR3 sequence is 19 residues long. Trimming removed 3 bases from V and 6 bases from J; junction bases left unmatched: 16. CDR3: CASSGPGLAGKVERDTQYF. CDR3 nucleotides: TGTGCCAGCAGCGGCCCGGGACTAGCGGGGAAGGTGGAGCGGGATACGCAGTATTTT.

The chain is built from TRBV10-3 and TRBJ2-3; 12 bases line up with TRBD2. Germline trimming cut 5 bases from V and 1 base from J; bases unmatched to any gene: 4. The CDR3 contains 16 residues. Germline CDR1 is ENHRY and CDR2 is SYGVKD. CDR3 nucleotides: TGTGCCATCAGTAGACTAGCGGGAGCAGGCACAGATACGCAGTATTTT. It yields the protein CAISRLAGAGTDTQYF.

This clone has only a few counts. The same CDR3 arises from other DNA sequences in this sample as well. The chain combines TRBV6-5 with TRBJ2-7, with D tentatively TRBD2 (6 bases). Trimming cost V 0 bases and J 0 bases, with 9 bases left between them. The CDR3 is made up of 15 amino acids. Germline assignment: CDR1 MNHEY and CDR2 SVGAGI. CDR3 sequence: CASSYSGGGSYEQYF. The DNA for the CDR3 is TGTGCCAGCAGTTACTCTGGGGGAGGCTCCTACGAGCAGTACTTC.

This clone has more than one count but fewer than ten. This rearrangement joins TRBV12-2 to TRBJ2-3; TRBD2 is the table's D call, not checked against the DNA. TRBV12-2 is a pseudogene locus. The CDR3 covers 15 residues. The CDR3 here is CASRQGGLAIDTQYF. In DNA form, the CDR3 reads TGTGCAAGTCGCCAGGGGGGACTAGCTATCGATACGCAGTATTTT.

The chain links TRBV30 to TRBJ2-1; maybe TRBD2 (6 bases). The CDR3 runs to 14 residues. Germline V gives CDR1 GTSNPN, CDR2 SVGIG (reference sequence). The V end was cut by 4 bases, the J end by 6 bases, with 16 bases between. CDR3 in DNA: TGTGCCTGGACCCGATTTACTAGCATCAATGAGCAGTTCTTC. This gives the protein CAWTRFTSINEQFF.

The chain uses TRBV7-8 and TRBJ2-7, with TRBD2 identical over 7 bases. There are 16 residues in the CDR3. Trimming at V came to 5 bases and at J to 6 bases, leaving 16 bases not matched to a gene. The germline V gene encodes CDR1 SGHVS and CDR2 FQNEAQ. CDR3 amino acids: CASSPGWGGPRVEQYF. CDR3 in DNA: TGTGCCAGCAGCCCCGGGTGGGGAGGGCCTAGAGTCGAGCAGTACTTC.